The entry below gives a single T cell receptor beta chain sequence along with its context. Its specificity is unknown. For every TCR library, around 3,700 ng of total RNA was used. Each CDR3 protein gets one entry in TCRdb, which reprocessed the 5' RACE reads and gives no DNA. This listing includes around 400,000 distinct CDR3 sequences. The sample belongs to a study of monozygotic twins with inflammatory bowel disease. Findings and caveats of the study: IBD patients share fewer clonotypes with other people than healthy twins do, especially with disease activity.

This CDR3 region has 17 residues. Germline V gives CDR1 SGHTA, CDR2 FQGNSA. The V and J genes are TRBV7-2 and TRBJ2-5; as DNA is missing, the TRBD2 call by TCRdb cannot be tested. The sequenced sample was blood. The sequence came from a human donor with ulcerative colitis or Crohn's disease, or a healthy co-twin of an affected twin (not recorded which). CDR3 amino acids: CASRTGTSGGAGETQYF.